The present entry profiles one T cell receptor (beta chain) with its context. Its antigen is as yet unknown. Culturing for more than 9 days preceded CD4+ T cell isolation. Sometime from March through December 2020, the person acquired a SARS-CoV-2 infection that PCR confirmed. In the cultures, half the medium was exchanged for IL-2 medium on days 3 and 7. The data originate from a study of vaccination effects on CD4 cells after COVID-19. As for the study in general: Prior to sequencing, the ViraFEST assay stimulated PBMC with viral peptide pools, which expanded the antigen-specific CD4+ T cells. The cohort was immunized with two doses of either the BNT162b2 or mRNA-1273 vaccine.

Clones were read by immunoSEQ multiplex PCR, and TCRdb kept only the in-frame ones, dropping some. The top ten hold roughly 23% of the sample, which has roughly 64,000 clones, approximately 72% seen once. This TCR came from a human donor who had a prior SARS-CoV-2 infection. This specimen consisted of CD4+ T cells from PBMCs cultured without peptide, obtained before COVID-19 vaccination.

The CDR3 protein is CASSRGTGVGRTEAFF. CDR3 in DNA: TGCGCCAGCAGCCGAGGGACAGGGGTAGGTAGGACTGAAGCTTTCTTT. The chain couples TRBV5-1 to TRBJ1-1, with TRBD1 matching 10 bases. J was trimmed by 5 bases and V by 4 bases; bases with no gene match: 11. Germline CDR1 and CDR2: SGHRS and YFSETQ. The CDR3 contains 16 residues.